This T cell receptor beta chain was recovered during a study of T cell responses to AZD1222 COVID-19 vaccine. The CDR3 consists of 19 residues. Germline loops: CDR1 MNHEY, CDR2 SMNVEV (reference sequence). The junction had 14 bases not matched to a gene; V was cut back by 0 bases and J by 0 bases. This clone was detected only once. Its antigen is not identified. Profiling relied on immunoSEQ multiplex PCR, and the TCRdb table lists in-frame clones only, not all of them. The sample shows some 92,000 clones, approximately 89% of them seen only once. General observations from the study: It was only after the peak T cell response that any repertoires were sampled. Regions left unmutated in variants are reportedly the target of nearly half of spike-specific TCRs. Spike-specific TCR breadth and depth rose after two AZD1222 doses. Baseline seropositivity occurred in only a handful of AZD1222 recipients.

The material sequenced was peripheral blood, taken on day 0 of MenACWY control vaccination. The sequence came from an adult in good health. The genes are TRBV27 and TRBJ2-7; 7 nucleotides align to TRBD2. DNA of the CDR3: TGTGCCAGCAGTTTATCAGGCGGGAGTCCCGCAACGAGCTCCTACGAGCAGTACTTC. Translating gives CASSLSGGSPATSSYEQYF.